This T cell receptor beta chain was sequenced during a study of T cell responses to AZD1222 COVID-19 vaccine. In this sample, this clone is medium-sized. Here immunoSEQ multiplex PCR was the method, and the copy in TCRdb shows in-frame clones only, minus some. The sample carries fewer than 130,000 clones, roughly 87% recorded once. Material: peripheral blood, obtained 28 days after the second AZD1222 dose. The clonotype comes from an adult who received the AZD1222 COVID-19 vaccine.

The DNA of the CDR3 is TGTGCCAGCAGCCACCGGGACAACTCCTACGAGCAGTACTTC. This codes for CASSHRDNSYEQYF. V is TRBV5-4 and J is TRBJ2-7; D is possibly TRBD1 (6 bases). Trimming removed 4 bases from V and 0 bases from J, with 11 bases in between. Looked up from germline, CDR1 is SGHNT and CDR2 is YYREEE (reference sequence). The CDR3 is 14 amino acids.